Listed below are T cell receptor beta chains from one sample, sequenced in a study of T cell responses to AZD1222 COVID-19 vaccine. Sequencing used immunoSEQ multiplex PCR; TCRdb keeps in-frame clones, though not all of them. The sample yields about 110,000 clones, roughly 90% seen once. This specimen consisted of peripheral blood, obtained 28 days after the second AZD1222 dose. The source is an adult who received the AZD1222 COVID-19 vaccine. CDR3s include the opening cysteine and the closing phenylalanine or tryptophan. D genes are given only for firm matches. For some rows the clone size is stated as once, few or many, or as a class when expanded; others skip it.

>TRBD1|once|TRBV19|TRBJ2-2
TGTGCCAGTAGTAACCCCAAGACAGGGACCGGGGAGCTGTTTTTT
CASSNPKTGTGELFF
>-|-|TRBV3-1/TRBV3-2|TRBJ1-5
TGTGCCAGCAGCCAAGATTTTGGGCAGAGTAGCAATCAGCCCCAGCATTTT
CASSQDFGQSSNQPQHF
>-|once|TRBV5-4|TRBJ2-2
TGTGCCAGCAGACGGCCGGGTGGTTCGAACACCGGGGAGCTGTTTTTT
CASRRPGGSNTGELFF
>-|-|TRBV6-5|TRBJ1-3
TGTGCCAGCCTACCAGATTGGGACTCTGGAAACACCATATATTTT
CASLPDWDSGNTIYF
>-|few|TRBV29-1|TRBJ1-3
TGCAGCGCCAAAAGCTCTGGAAACACCATATATTTT
CSAKSSGNTIYF
>-|-|TRBV11-2|TRBJ1-6
TGTGCCAGCTCAGGCCAGGGGATGAATTCACCCCTCCACTTT
CASSGQGMNSPLHF
>-|-|TRBV5-1|TRBJ1-1
TGCGCCAGCAGCTTGGGAGCGGGAGTGAACACTGAAGCTTTCTTT
CASSLGAGVNTEAFF
>-|-|TRBV12-5|TRBJ1-2
TGTGCTAGTGGTTTATCGGGAGGGGCACCCTATGGCTACACCTTC
CASGLSGGAPYGYTF
>-|-|TRBV5-5|TRBJ1-1
TGTGCCAGCAGCCAAATAGATCGAACTGAAGCTTTCTTT
CASSQIDRTEAFF
>TRBD1|-|TRBV5-5|TRBJ2-7
TGTGCCAGCAGCTTGGCCGGGACAGAGTCCTACGAGCAGTACTTC
CASSLAGTESYEQYF
>-|-|TRBV10-3|TRBJ2-7
TGTGCCACCAAAACGGGCGCACCCTACGAGCAGTACTTC
CATKTGAPYEQYF
>-|-|TRBV7-2|TRBJ1-1
TGTGCCAGCAGCTTAGTCGTCAGTGAAGCTTTCTTT
CASSLVVSEAFF
>-|once|TRBV7-2|TRBJ2-7
TGTGCCAGCAGCTTAGCTAGCATTCCGGGCGCCTACGAGCAGTACTTC
CASSLASIPGAYEQYF
>-|once|TRBV4-3|TRBJ2-5
TGCGCCAGCAGCCGCAACCTGGCCACGGAGACCCAGTACTTC
CASSRNLATETQYF
>-|-|TRBV7-2|TRBJ2-5
TGTGCCAGCAGGCCGGGTAGGCTCCAAGAGACCCAGTACTTC
CASRPGRLQETQYF
>-|few|TRBV29-1|TRBJ2-5
TGCAGCGTTGCTGGCAGGGGAGGTGAGGAGACCCAGTACTTC
CSVAGRGGEETQYF
>-|-|TRBV5-1|TRBJ2-7
TGCGCCAGCAGCCTGGAGTTTAGGGAGCAGTACTTC
CASSLEFREQYF
>-|-|TRBV19|TRBJ1-5
TGTGCCAGTAGTTCGGGAAACATCAATCAGCCCCAGCATTTT
CASSSGNINQPQHF
>-|-|TRBV6-2/TRBV6-3|TRBJ2-5
TGTGCCAGCAGTTACTTCGCGGGGGCCTCCCGAGAACAAAAAGAGACCCAGTACTTC
CASSYFAGASREQKETQYF
>TRBD1|-|TRBV18|TRBJ2-5
TGTGCCAGCTCACCAGGGGACAGGAGAGAGACCCAGTACTTC
CASSPGDRRETQYF
>-|-|TRBV27|TRBJ2-1
TGTGCCAGCAGTTTATCTGGTGGGTACAATGAGCAGTTCTTC
CASSLSGGYNEQFF
>-|once|TRBV7-2|TRBJ1-2
TGTGCCAGCAGCCCTGGGGAGCACTATGGCTACACCTTC
CASSPGEHYGYTF
>-|-|TRBV18|TRBJ1-4
TGTGCCAGCTCACCACCTGGGACGGTTGCAACTAATGAAAAACTGTTTTTT
CASSPPGTVATNEKLFF
>-|-|TRBV19|TRBJ1-2
TGTGCCAGTAGTTTGGAGGGTAACTATGGCTACACCTTC
CASSLEGNYGYTF
>TRBD2|-|TRBV6-4|TRBJ2-1
TGTGCCAGCAGTCGGGCGGGGGGGTCTTACAATGAGCAGTTCTTC
CASSRAGGSYNEQFF
>-|-|TRBV5-6|TRBJ2-7
TGTGCCAGCAGCTTGGGGGATCCATACGAGCAGTACTTC
CASSLGDPYEQYF
>-|-|TRBV4-1|TRBJ1-1
TGCGCCAGCAGCCAGTTCTGGAACACTGAAGCTTTCTTT
CASSQFWNTEAFF
>-|-|TRBV4-3|TRBJ2-1
TGCGCCAGCAGCCATCCTTCCCAGGGCTCCTACAATGAGCAGTTCTTC
CASSHPSQGSYNEQFF
>-|-|TRBV4-2|TRBJ2-3
TGTGCCAGCAGCCCCCAGGGGGATACGCAGTATTTT
CASSPQGDTQYF
>-|-|TRBV5-5|TRBJ1-2
TGTGCCAGCAGCTTGGGTATGGGGATGGCTGGCTACACCTTC
CASSLGMGMAGYTF
>-|-|TRBV18|TRBJ1-1
TGTGCCAGCTCACCGACGGCCAAGAAAGCGATGAACACTGAAGCTTTCTTT
CASSPTAKKAMNTEAFF
>-|-|TRBV6-5|TRBJ2-1
TGTGCCAGCAGCCGGGTGCTAGCCCCCAATGAGCAGTTCTTC
CASSRVLAPNEQFF
>TRBD1|-|TRBV18|TRBJ1-4
TGTGCCAGCTCCGGACAGGGGGCTCTCCCGGGAGAAAAACTGTTTTTT
CASSGQGALPGEKLFF
>-|-|TRBV18|TRBJ2-2
TGTGCCAGCTCACCGAAACTGACAGTTATCTCCACCGGGGAGCTGTTTTTT
CASSPKLTVISTGELFF
>TRBD1|-|TRBV9|TRBJ2-7
TGTGCCAGCAGCGTAGGGACAGGTTTTTCCTACGAGCAGTACTTC
CASSVGTGFSYEQYF
>-|-|TRBV10-1|TRBJ2-2
TGCGCCAGCAGTGAGCCCCCCGACAATCTGTCCGGGGAGCTGTTTTTT
CASSEPPDNLSGELFF
>-|-|TRBV14|TRBJ1-2
TGTGCCAGCAGCCAGACGGGAAACTATGGCTACACCTTC
CASSQTGNYGYTF
>-|-|TRBV11-1|TRBJ2-2
TGTGCCAGCAGCTTAGGTGGTAGGGGTGGATCCGGGGAGCTGTTTTTT
CASSLGGRGGSGELFF
>-|-|TRBV25-1|TRBJ1-2
TGTGCCAGCAGTGGGGGACCCGAGGACTATGGCTACACCTTC
CASSGGPEDYGYTF
>TRBD2|-|TRBV6-5|TRBJ2-5
TGTGCCAGCAGAATTCCTGGGCTAGCGGGGGGGGAGTACTTC
CASRIPGLAGGEYF
>TRBD1|-|TRBV3-1/TRBV3-2|TRBJ1-2
TGTGCCAGCAGCCAAGATAGTGGACAGGGGGCGCTTGGCTACACCTTC
CASSQDSGQGALGYTF
>-|-|TRBV19|TRBJ2-3
TGTGCCAGTAGTCAGGGGATTGGCTCTGCAGATACGCAGTATTTT
CASSQGIGSADTQYF